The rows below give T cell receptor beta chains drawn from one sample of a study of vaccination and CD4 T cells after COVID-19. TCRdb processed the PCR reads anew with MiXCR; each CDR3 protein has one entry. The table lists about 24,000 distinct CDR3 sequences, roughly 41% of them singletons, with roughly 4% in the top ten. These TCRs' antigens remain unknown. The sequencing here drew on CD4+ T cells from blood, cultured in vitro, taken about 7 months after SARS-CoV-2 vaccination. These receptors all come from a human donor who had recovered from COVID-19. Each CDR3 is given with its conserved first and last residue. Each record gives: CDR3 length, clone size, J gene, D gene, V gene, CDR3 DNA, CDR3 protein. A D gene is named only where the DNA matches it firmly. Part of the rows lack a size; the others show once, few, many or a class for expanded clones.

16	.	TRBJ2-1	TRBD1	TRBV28	TGTGCCAGCAGTCGACAGGGGATATGGTCCTACAATGAGCAGTTCTTC	CASSRQGIWSYNEQFF
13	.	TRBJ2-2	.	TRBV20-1	TGCAGTGCTAGGCCCGCGCGCACCGGGGAGCTGTTTTTT	CSARPARTGELFF
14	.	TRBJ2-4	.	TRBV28	TGTGCCAGCAGTTTTGGGAGCGCCAAAAACATTCAGTACTTC	CASSFGSAKNIQYF
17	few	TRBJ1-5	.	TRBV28	TGTGCCAGCAGTGCCCCCCGAGGGATGCAGCGCAATCAGCCCCAGCATTTT	CASSAPRGMQRNQPQHF
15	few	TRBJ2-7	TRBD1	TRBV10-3	TGTGCCATCAGGACGGACAGGGGTGCCTCCTACGAGCAGTACTTC	CAIRTDRGASYEQYF
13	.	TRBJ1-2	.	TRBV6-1	TGTGCCAGCAGCCCGAGACAGCACTATGGCTACACCTTC	CASSPRQHYGYTF
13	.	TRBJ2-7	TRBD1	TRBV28	TGTGCCAGCTTTGGACAGGTCCCCTACGAGCAGTACTTC	CASFGQVPYEQYF
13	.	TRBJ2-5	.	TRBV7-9	TGTGCCAGCAGCTTTCCAGGGAGGGAGACCCAGTACTTC	CASSFPGRETQYF
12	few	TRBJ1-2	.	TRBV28	TGTGCCAGCAGCCTGGGGTCGGGAGGCTACACCTTC	CASSLGSGGYTF
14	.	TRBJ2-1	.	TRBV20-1	TGCAGTGCTAGTGCCAGGTCGATCTACAATGAGCAGTTCTTC	CSASARSIYNEQFF
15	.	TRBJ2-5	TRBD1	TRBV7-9	TGTGCCAGCAGCTTAGTAACAGGGGTCGGGGAGACCCAGTACTTC	CASSLVTGVGETQYF
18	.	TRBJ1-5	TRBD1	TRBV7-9	TGTGCCAGCAGCTTAGGGACCAGGGGGATAAAGGGCAATCAGCCCCAGCATTTT	CASSLGTRGIKGNQPQHF
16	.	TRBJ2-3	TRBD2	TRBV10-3	TGTGCCATCAGTGGGGAGCGGGGTTCGCACACAGATACGCAGTATTTT	CAISGERGSHTDTQYF
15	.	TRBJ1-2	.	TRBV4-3	TGCGCCAGCAGCCACGCCCGGCCGGTTAACTATGGCTACACCTTC	CASSHARPVNYGYTF
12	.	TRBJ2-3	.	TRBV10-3	TGTGCCACCACTGGCTCCCAAGATACGCAGTATTTT	CATTGSQDTQYF
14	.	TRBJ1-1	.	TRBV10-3	TGTGCCATCAGTGAGTCGGGAGGGAGAACTGAAGCTTTCTTT	CAISESGGRTEAFF
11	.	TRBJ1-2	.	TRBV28	TGTGCCAGCAGTCGGACAGTAGGCTACACCTTC	CASSRTVGYTF
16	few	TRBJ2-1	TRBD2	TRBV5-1	TGCGCCAGCAGCTTCGGACTAGCGGGAGCTGGCAATGAGCAGTTCTTC	CASSFGLAGAGNEQFF
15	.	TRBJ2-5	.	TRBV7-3	TGTGCCAGCAGCCCAGGGAGTGGGCGAGTGTTGACCCAGTACTTC	CASSPGSGRVLTQYF
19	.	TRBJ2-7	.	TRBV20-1	TGCAGTGCTAGAGGGGCCGGGGCGCCCGGGAACAGCAGGTTCGACGAGCAGTACTTC	CSARGAGAPGNSRFDEQYF
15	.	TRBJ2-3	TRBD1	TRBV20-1	TGCAGTGCAGGGACAGGGGGCGATGAAACAGATACGCAGTATTTT	CSAGTGGDETDTQYF
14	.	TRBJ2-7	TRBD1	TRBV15	TGTGCCACCAGCAGAGGGACAGGGGACTACGAGCAGTACTTC	CATSRGTGDYEQYF
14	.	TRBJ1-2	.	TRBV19	.	CASTSDGMTYGYTF
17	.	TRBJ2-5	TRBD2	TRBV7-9	TGTGCCAGCAGCTTTCGTGGACTAGCGGGGAACCAAGAGACCCAGTACTTC	CASSFRGLAGNQETQYF
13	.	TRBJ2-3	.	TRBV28	TGTGCCAGCAGTTCCCCGGGAACAGATACGCAGTATTTT	CASSSPGTDTQYF
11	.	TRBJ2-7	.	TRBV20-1	TGCAGTGCGACAACTAAATACGAGCAGTACTTC	CSATTKYEQYF
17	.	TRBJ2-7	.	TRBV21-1	TGTGCCAGCAGCAGTCGTATAGCGGGAGGAAGCTCCTACGAGCAGTACTTC	CASSSRIAGGSSYEQYF
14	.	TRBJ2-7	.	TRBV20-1	TGCAGTGCCCCCAATTTGCGGGCGACCTACGAGCAGTACTTC	CSAPNLRATYEQYF
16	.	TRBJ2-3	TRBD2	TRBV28	TGTGCCAGCAGTTTATCCCGTTGGACTAGCGGGATCACGCAGTATTTT	CASSLSRWTSGITQYF
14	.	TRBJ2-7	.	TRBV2	TGTGCCAGCAGACCCCCCTTCCCAACCTACGAGCAGTACTTC	CASRPPFPTYEQYF
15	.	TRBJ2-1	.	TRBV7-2	TGTGCCAGCAGCCCTACCCCCAGCTCCTACAATGAGCAGTTCTTC	CASSPTPSSYNEQFF
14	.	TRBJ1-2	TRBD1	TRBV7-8	TGTGCCAGCAGCCGTGCCGGGACAGTCTATGGCTACACCTTC	CASSRAGTVYGYTF
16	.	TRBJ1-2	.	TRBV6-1	TGTGCCAGCAGTGTGCCTGACTGGACACCCCGCTTGGGCTACACCTTC	CASSVPDWTPRLGYTF
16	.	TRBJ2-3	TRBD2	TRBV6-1	TGTGCCAGCAGCCACAGGATAGCGGGAGTCCCAGATACGCAGTATTTT	CASSHRIAGVPDTQYF
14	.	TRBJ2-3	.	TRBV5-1	TGCGCCAGCAGCTCGACGAGGAACACAGATACGCAGTATTTT	CASSSTRNTDTQYF
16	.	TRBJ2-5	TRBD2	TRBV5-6	TGTGCCAGCAGCTTCCGACTAGCGGGATACCAAGAGACCCAGTACTTC	CASSFRLAGYQETQYF
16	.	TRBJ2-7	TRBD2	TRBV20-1	TGCAGTGCTAGAGAGATCCGGCGGGGACTATCCTACGAGCAGTACTTC	CSAREIRRGLSYEQYF
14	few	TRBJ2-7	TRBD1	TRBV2	TGTGCCAGCACCAACGACAGGGGTCCCTACGAGCAGTACTTC	CASTNDRGPYEQYF